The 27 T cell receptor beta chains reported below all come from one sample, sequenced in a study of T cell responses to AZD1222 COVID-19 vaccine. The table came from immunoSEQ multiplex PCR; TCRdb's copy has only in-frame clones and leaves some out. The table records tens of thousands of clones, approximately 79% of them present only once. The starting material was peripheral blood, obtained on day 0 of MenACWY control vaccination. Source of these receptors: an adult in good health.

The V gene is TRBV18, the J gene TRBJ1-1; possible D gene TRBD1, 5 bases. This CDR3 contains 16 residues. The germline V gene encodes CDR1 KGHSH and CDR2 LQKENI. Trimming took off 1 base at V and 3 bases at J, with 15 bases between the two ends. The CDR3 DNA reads TGTGCCAGCTCACCACGACGTGGGGGATTCGACACTGAAGCTTTCTTT. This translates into CASSPRRGGFDTEAFF.

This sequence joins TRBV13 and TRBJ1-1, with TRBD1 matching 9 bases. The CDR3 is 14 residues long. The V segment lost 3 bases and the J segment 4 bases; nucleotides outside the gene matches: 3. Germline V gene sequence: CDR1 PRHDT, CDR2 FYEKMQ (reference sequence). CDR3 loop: CASSFRDRATEAFF. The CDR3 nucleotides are TGTGCCAGCAGCTTCCGGGACAGGGCCACTGAAGCTTTCTTT.

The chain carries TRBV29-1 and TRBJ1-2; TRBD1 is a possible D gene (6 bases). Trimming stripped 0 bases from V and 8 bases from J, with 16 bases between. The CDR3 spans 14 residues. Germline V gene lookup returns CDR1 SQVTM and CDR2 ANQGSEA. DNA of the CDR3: TGCAGCGTTGAAGATGACTGGGGGCGCCGAGGCTACACCTTC. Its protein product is CSVEDDWGRRGYTF.

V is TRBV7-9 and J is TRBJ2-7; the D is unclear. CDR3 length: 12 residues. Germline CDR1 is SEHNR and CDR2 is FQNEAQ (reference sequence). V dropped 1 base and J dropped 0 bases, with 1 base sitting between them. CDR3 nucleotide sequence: TGTGCCAGCAGCTTAGTCTCCTACGAGCAGTACTTC. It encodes CASSLVSYEQYF.

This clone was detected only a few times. CDR3 bases: TGTGCCAGCAGTGAAGCGCAGGAGAACTATGGCTACACCTTC. Encoded protein: CASSEAQENYGYTF. V gene TRBV6-1 combines with J gene TRBJ1-2; the D is unclear. CDR1 MNHNS and CDR2 SASEGT come from the germline V gene. This CDR3 has 14 amino acids. V was pared by 0 bases and J by 2 bases, with 7 bases between.

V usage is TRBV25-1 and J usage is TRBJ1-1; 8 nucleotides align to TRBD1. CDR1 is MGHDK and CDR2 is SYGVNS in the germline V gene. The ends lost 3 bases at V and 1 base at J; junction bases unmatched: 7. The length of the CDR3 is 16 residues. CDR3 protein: CASSDKTGTGNTEAFF. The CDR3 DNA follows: TGTGCCAGCAGTGACAAAACCGGGACAGGGAACACTGAAGCTTTCTTT.

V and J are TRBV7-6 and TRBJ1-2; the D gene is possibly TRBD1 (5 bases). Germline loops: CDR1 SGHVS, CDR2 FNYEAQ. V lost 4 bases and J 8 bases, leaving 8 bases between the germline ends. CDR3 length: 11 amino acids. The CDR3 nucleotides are TGTGCCAGCAGCTCGGGGGACGGCTACACCTTC. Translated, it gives CASSSGDGYTF.

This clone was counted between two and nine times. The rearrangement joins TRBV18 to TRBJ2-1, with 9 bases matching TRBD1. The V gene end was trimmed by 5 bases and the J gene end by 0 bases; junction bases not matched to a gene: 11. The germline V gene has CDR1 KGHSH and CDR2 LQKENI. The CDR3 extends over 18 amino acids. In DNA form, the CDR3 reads TGTGCCAGCTCAGGACAGGGGTCCTTAAGAAGCTCCTACAATGAGCAGTTCTTC. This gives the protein CASSGQGSLRSSYNEQFF. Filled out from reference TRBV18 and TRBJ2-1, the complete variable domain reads NAGVMQNPRHLVRRRGQEARLRCSPMKGHSHVYWYRQLPEEGLKFMVYLQKENIIDESGMPKERFSAEFPKEGPSILRIQQVVRGDSAAYFCASSGQGSLRSSYNEQFFGPGTRLTVL.

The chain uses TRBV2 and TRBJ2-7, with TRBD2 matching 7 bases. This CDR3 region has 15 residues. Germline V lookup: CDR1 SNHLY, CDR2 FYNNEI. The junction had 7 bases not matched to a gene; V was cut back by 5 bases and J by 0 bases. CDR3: CASSSSGGSSYEQYF. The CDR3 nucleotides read TGTGCCAGCAGTTCCTCGGGGGGTAGCTCCTACGAGCAGTACTTC. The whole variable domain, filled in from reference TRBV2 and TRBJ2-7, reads EPEVTQTPSHQVTQMGQEVILRCVPISNHLYFYWYRQILGQKVEFLVSFYNNEISEKSEIFDDQFSVERPDGSNFTLKIRSTKLEDSAMYFCASSSSGGSSYEQYFGPGTRLTVT.

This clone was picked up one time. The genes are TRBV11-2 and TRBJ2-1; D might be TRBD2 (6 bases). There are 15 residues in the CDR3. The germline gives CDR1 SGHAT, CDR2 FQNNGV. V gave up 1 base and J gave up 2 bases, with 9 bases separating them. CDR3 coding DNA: TGTGCCAGCAGCTTAGGCGGGGATCCCTACAATGAGCAGTTCTTC. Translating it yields CASSLGGDPYNEQFF. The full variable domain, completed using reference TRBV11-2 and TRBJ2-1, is EAGVAQSPRYKIIEKRQSVAFWCNPISGHATLYWYQQILGQGPKLLIQFQNNGVVDDSQLPKDRFSAERLKGVDSTLKIQPAKLEDSAVYLCASSLGGDPYNEQFFGPGTRLTVL.

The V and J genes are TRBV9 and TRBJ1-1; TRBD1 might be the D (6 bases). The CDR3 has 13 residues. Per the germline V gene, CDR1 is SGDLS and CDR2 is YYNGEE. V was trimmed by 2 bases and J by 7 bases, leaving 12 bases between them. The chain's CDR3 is CASSVSPGDEAFF. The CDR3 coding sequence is TGTGCCAGCAGCGTCAGTCCAGGGGATGAAGCTTTCTTT.

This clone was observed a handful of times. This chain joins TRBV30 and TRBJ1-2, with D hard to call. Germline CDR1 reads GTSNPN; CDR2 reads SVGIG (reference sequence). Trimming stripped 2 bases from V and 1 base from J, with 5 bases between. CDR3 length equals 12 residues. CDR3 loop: CAWSQINYGYTF. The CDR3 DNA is TGTGCCTGGAGTCAGATTAACTATGGCTACACCTTC.

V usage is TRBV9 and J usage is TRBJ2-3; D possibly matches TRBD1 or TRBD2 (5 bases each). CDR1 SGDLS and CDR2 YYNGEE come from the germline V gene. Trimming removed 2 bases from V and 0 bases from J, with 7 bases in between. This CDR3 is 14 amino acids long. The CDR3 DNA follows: TGTGCCAGCAGCGTGAGGGACAGCACAGATACGCAGTATTTT. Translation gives CASSVRDSTDTQYF.

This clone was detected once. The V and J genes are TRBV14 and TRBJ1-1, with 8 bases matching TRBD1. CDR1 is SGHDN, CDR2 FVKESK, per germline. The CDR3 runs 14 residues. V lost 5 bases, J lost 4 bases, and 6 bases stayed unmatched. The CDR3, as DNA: TGTGCCAGCAGCGCAGGGGGCAGAGGCACTGAAGCTTTCTTT. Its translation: CASSAGGRGTEAFF.

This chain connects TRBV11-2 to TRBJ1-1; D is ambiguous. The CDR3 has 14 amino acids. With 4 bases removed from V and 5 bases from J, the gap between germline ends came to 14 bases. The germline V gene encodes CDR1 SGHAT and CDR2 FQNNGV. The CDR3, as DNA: TGTGCCAGCAGCTCTACGTCGGGCGGAACTGAAGCTTTCTTT. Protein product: CASSSTSGGTEAFF.

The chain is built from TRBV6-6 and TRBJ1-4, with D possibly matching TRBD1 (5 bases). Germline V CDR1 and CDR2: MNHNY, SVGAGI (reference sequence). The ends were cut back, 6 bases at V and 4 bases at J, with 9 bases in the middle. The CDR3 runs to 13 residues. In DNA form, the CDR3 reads TGTGCCAGCAGCCGGGGCTTTAATGAAAAACTGTTTTTT. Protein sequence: CASSRGFNEKLFF.

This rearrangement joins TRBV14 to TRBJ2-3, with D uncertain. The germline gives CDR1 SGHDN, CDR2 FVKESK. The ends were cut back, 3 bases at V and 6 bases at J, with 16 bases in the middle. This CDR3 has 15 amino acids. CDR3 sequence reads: CASSQLGGGGDTQYF. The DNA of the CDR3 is TGTGCCAGCAGCCAGCTAGGTGGTGGTGGCGATACGCAGTATTTT.

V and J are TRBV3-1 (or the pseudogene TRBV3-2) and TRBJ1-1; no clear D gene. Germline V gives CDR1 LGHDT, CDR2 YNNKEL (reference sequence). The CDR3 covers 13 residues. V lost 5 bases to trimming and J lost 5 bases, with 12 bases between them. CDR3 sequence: CASSSVGETEAFF. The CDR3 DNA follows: TGTGCCAGCAGCTCGGTGGGAGAGACTGAAGCTTTCTTT.

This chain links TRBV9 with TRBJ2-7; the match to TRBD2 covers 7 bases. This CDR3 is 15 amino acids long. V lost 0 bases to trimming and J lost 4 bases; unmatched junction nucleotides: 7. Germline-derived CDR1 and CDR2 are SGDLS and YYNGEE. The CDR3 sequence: CASSVDPAGNYEQYF. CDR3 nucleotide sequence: TGTGCCAGCAGCGTAGATCCAGCGGGGAATTACGAGCAGTACTTC.

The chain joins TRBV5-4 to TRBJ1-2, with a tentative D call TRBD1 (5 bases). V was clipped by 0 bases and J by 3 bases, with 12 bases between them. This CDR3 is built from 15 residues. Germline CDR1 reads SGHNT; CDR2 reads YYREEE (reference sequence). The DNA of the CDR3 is TGTGCCAGCAGCTTGGATGCAGGGCAGTACTATGGCTACACCTTC. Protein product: CASSLDAGQYYGYTF.

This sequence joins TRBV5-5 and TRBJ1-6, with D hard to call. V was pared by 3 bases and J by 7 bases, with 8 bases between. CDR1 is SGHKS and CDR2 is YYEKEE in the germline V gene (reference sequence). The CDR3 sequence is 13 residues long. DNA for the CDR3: TGTGCCAGCAGCTACCCTCCCAATTCACCCCTCCACTTT. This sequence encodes CASSYPPNSPLHF.

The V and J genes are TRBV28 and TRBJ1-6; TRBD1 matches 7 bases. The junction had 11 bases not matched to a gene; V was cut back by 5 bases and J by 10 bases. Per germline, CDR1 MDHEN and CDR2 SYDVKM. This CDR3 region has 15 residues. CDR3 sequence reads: CASSPRQGQESPLHF. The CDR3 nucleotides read TGTGCCAGCAGTCCCCGACAGGGACAAGAATCACCCCTCCACTTT.

Here the CDR3 reads CASSGSYTGELFF. The CDR3 DNA sequence: TGTGCCAGCAGCGGGTCCTACACCGGGGAGCTGTTTTTT. This rearrangement joins TRBV5-6 to TRBJ2-2; D remains ambiguous. Trimming stripped 4 bases from V and 3 bases from J, with 7 bases between. Germline CDR1 is SGHDT and CDR2 is YYEEEE. The CDR3 sequence is 13 residues long.

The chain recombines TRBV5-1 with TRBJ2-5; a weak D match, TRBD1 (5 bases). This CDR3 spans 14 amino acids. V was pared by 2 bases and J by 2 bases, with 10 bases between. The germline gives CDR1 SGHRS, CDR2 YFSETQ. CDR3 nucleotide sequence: TGCGCCAGCAGCTTCGCAGGGCAACAAGAGACCCAGTACTTC. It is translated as CASSFAGQQETQYF.

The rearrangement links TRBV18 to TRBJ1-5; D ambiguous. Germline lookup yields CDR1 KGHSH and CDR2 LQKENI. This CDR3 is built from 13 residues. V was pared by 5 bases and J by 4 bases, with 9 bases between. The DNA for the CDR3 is TGTGCCAGCTCAATTGCGGATAATCAGCCCCAGCATTTT. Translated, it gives CASSIADNQPQHF.

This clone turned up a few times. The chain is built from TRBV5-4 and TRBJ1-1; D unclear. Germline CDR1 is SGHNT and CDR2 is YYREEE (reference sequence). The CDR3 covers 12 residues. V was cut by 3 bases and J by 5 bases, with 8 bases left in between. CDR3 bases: TGTGCCAGCAGCTCCCCTCAGACTGAAGCTTTCTTT. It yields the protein CASSSPQTEAFF.

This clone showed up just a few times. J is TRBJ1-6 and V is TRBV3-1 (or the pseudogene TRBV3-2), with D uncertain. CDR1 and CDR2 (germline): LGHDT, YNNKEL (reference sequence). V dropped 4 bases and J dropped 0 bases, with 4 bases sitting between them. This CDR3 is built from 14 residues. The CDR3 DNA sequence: TGTGCCAGCAGCCCGAGCTCCTATAATTCACCCCTCCACTTT. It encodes CASSPSSYNSPLHF.